This record looks at one T cell receptor beta chain sequence and its context. These data are taken from a study of blood T cell repertoires in COVID-19. Study-level information: Sources were T cells, B-cell-depleted T cells, or PBMCs; the material itself was cDNA or gDNA.

TCRdb keeps only in-frame clones here, not all; method: immunoSEQ multiplex PCR. The sample has about 110,000 clones, less than 85% seen once. Per the germline V gene, CDR1 is LNHDA and CDR2 is SQIVND (reference sequence). With 7 bases removed from V and 5 bases from J, the gap between germline ends came to 20 bases. The CDR3 extends over 16 amino acids. Sequencing used peripheral blood. The chain uses TRBV19 and TRBJ1-4; tentatively, D is TRBD1 (6 bases). This receptor was obtained from a woman in her thirties or forties with acute or convalescent COVID-19. The CDR3 here is CASNRPRAGENEKLFF. CDR3 DNA sequence: TGTGCCAGTAATCGTCCTCGGGCAGGGGAAAATGAAAAACTGTTTTTT.